The clone carrying this T cell receptor beta chain appeared a few times. This sample was included in a study of patients and donors after allogeneic stem cell transplantation. TCRdb used MiXCR to reprocess the RT-PCR reads, holding one entry per CDR3 protein. This table has just over 2,500 distinct CDR3 sequences, over 8% appearing once. The CDR3 is 16 amino acids. CDR1 DFQATT and CDR2 SNEGSKA come from the germline V gene (reference sequence). V was trimmed by 5 bases and J by 1 base, leaving 20 bases between them. The sequencing input was blood, either unsorted or a sorted T cell fraction (not recorded which). The TCR comes from a human donor who was either an allogeneic HSCT recipient or a stem cell or donor lymphocyte infusion donor (not recorded which). It is not recorded whose cells these are; they may come from a transplant donor. The rearrangement links TRBV20-1 to TRBJ1-1; D gene ambiguous. CDR3 nucleotides: TGCAGTGCTGAGGGTAGTAAAGGCAGGCGGAACACTGAAGCTTTCTTT. It yields the protein CSAEGSKGRRNTEAFF.